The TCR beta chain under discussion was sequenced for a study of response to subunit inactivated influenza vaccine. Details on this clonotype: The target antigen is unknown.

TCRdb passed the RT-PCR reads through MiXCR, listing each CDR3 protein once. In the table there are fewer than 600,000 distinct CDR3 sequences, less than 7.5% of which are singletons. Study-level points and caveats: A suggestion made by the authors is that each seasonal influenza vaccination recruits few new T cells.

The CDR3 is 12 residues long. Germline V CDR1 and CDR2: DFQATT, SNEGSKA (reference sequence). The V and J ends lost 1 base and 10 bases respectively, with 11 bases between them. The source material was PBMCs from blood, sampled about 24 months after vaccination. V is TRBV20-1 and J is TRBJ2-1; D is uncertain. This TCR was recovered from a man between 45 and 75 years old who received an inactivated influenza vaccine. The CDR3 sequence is CSARVARTEQFF. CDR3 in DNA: TGCAGTGCTAGAGTAGCCCGGACGGAGCAGTTCTTC.